Listed below are T cell receptor beta chains from one sample, sequenced in a study of blood T cell repertoires in COVID-19. Clones were sequenced by immunoSEQ multiplex PCR, and TCRdb holds only the in-frame ones, with some missing. The repertoire includes about 200,000 clones, more than 85% of them detected once, and around 0.84% sits in the top ten. The material sequenced was peripheral blood. The receptors stem from a man between 60 and 75 years old with COVID-19, enrolled during active disease. CDR3s include the opening cysteine and the closing phenylalanine or tryptophan. The D gene is left open where the match is weak. Size values are once, few and many counts, or a class for expanded clones, and some rows have none.

V gene	clone size	D gene	J gene	CDR3 DNA	CDR3 protein
TRBV21-1	once	.	TRBJ2-6	TGTGCCAGCAGCAACTCAGGGGCTGGGGCCAACGTCCTGACTTTC	CASSNSGAGANVLTF
TRBV7-2	.	TRBD1	TRBJ1-6	TGTGCCAGCAGCTCGTCGTACAGGGGGGACTCACCCCTCCACTTT	CASSSSYRGDSPLHF
TRBV10-3	.	TRBD2	TRBJ2-1	TGTGCCATCAGTGGGACTAGCGGGGGCGAGCAGTTCTTC	CAISGTSGGEQFF
TRBV2	.	.	TRBJ1-5	TGTGCCAGCATGAGAGATAGCAATCAGCCCCAGCATTTT	CASMRDSNQPQHF
TRBV2	.	.	TRBJ2-1	TGTGCCAGCAGTGAAAGGAGCTCCTACAATGAGCAGTTCTTC	CASSERSSYNEQFF
TRBV11-2	.	TRBD2	TRBJ2-1	TGTGCCAGCAGCTTAGATCGCGGACTAGCGGAGGTCTCCTACAATGAGCAGTTCTTC	CASSLDRGLAEVSYNEQFF
TRBV2	.	TRBD1	TRBJ2-5	TGTGCCAGCAGGGGACAGGGGGTAGGGGGAGAGACCCAGTACTTC	CASRGQGVGGETQYF
TRBV18	.	TRBD1	TRBJ2-5	TGTGCCAGCTCACTCCTACGACAGGGGGCTGGGGGAGAGACCCAGTACTTC	CASSLLRQGAGGETQYF
TRBV11-2	.	TRBD1	TRBJ2-7	TGTGCCAGCAGCTCTAGGACAGGGGGTACCTTGGGCTACGAGCAGTACTTC	CASSSRTGGTLGYEQYF
TRBV6-5	.	TRBD2	TRBJ2-3	TGTGCCAGCAGCCCATCAGCGGGGGTCACAGATACGCAGTATTTT	CASSPSAGVTDTQYF
TRBV3-1/TRBV3-2	.	TRBD2	TRBJ2-1	TGTGCCAGCAGCCAAAGAGCGGGGAATGAGCAGTTCTTC	CASSQRAGNEQFF
TRBV25-1	.	.	TRBJ2-2	TGTGCCAGCACCCGAGACACCGGGGAGCTGTTTTTT	CASTRDTGELFF
TRBV7-8	.	TRBD2	TRBJ2-5	TGTGCCAGCAGCTCCAATAGCGGGCGTTCAGAGACCCAGTACTTC	CASSSNSGRSETQYF
TRBV20-1	once	TRBD2	TRBJ2-1	TGCAGTGCGAGTTTGGCGGGAGGGGGGTACAATGAGCAGTTCTTC	CSASLAGGGYNEQFF
TRBV27	.	.	TRBJ2-7	TGTGCCAGCAGTTTCGGCGCGCTAGGGGGCGAGCAGTACTTC	CASSFGALGGEQYF
TRBV5-1	.	.	TRBJ2-1	TGCGCCAGCAGCTACCAAGCTTCCTCCTACAATGAGCAGTTCTTC	CASSYQASSYNEQFF
TRBV19	.	TRBD2	TRBJ2-2	TGTGCCAGTAGGACTAGCGGGACCCCGAACACCGGGGAGCTGTTTTTT	CASRTSGTPNTGELFF
TRBV18	.	TRBD1	TRBJ2-3	TGTGCCAGCTCGCAATTCCGGGACAGTAGCACAGATACGCAGTATTTT	CASSQFRDSSTDTQYF
TRBV7-2	once	TRBD2	TRBJ2-7	TGTGCCAGCAGTGATCGAGCGGGGGGGGCTTACGAGCAGTACTTC	CASSDRAGGAYEQYF
TRBV6-6	.	TRBD2	TRBJ2-3	TGTGCCAGCAGTCGCGGACTAGCGGGGGGGGCCACAGATACGCAGTATTTT	CASSRGLAGGATDTQYF
TRBV5-6	.	TRBD1	TRBJ1-5	TGTGCCAGCAGCTTGGGCAGGGGGCCCGGTCAGCCCCAGCATTTT	CASSLGRGPGQPQHF
TRBV18	.	.	TRBJ1-2	TGTGCCAGCTCACCACGGGCCGATGGAGGCTACACCTTC	CASSPRADGGYTF
TRBV7-6	.	TRBD1	TRBJ2-5	TGTGCCAGCAGCCCCGAAAAAAGACAGGGGGCCTTCCAAGAGACCCAGTACTTC	CASSPEKRQGAFQETQYF
TRBV9	.	TRBD1	TRBJ2-3	TGTGCCAGCAGCGTAGGCCTTTTGACAGGGGGCACAGATACGCAGTATTTT	CASSVGLLTGGTDTQYF
TRBV4-1	.	TRBD1	TRBJ1-4	TGCGCCAGCAGCCAAGACAGGGGGCACGAAAAACTGTTTTTT	CASSQDRGHEKLFF
TRBV2	once	.	TRBJ1-1	TGTGCCAGCAGTGATCCCCGAGTATTAGGGGGGAACACTGAAGCTTTCTTT	CASSDPRVLGGNTEAFF
TRBV6-6	.	TRBD1	TRBJ1-1	TGTGCCAGCAGTTACTCACAGGGGACTGAAGCTTTCTTT	CASSYSQGTEAFF
TRBV5-4	.	.	TRBJ2-1	TGTGCCAGCAGCCAGGGCGGGGATTACAATGAGCAGTTCTTC	CASSQGGDYNEQFF
TRBV18	.	TRBD2	TRBJ2-1	TGTGCCAGCTCACCCGGACTAGCGGGGAGCAACAATGAGCAGTTCTTC	CASSPGLAGSNNEQFF
TRBV5-1	few	.	TRBJ2-5	TGCGCCAGCAGCCCCGGGATGGGCGGGGAGACCCAGTACTTC	CASSPGMGGETQYF
TRBV3-1/TRBV3-2	.	.	TRBJ2-7	TGTGCCAGCAGCCAAGCGGGCTACGAGCAGTACTTC	CASSQAGYEQYF
TRBV6-5	once	.	TRBJ1-3	TGTGCCAGCAGTAACCAGGGGATCGCTGGAAACACCATATATTTT	CASSNQGIAGNTIYF
TRBV6-4	.	.	TRBJ1-6	TGTGCCAGCAGTGACTCGCGGGGAAAGAATTCACCCCTCCACTTT	CASSDSRGKNSPLHF